A selection of T cell receptor beta chains follows, all from one sample in a study of blood T cells in healthy people across ages. Using its own MiXCR run on the 5' RACE reads, TCRdb lists one record per CDR3 protein. Of around 1.1 million distinct CDR3 sequences in the sample, 35% to 45% were seen once. The sequenced material came from blood. The origin of the receptors is a man aged 18-30 years in good health. Each CDR3 is given with its conserved first and last residue. D genes are given only for firm matches. Size values are once, few and many counts, or a class for expanded clones, and some rows have none.

D gene: -
V gene: TRBV4-2
J gene: TRBJ1-1
clone size: few
CDR3 DNA: TGTGCCAGCAGCCAAGTTGACAGAGTGAGCACTGAAGCTTTCTTT
CDR3 protein: CASSQVDRVSTEAFF

D gene: -
V gene: TRBV7-2
J gene: TRBJ1-3
clone size: -
CDR3 DNA: TGTGCCAGCAGTTTACAGGGCTCTGGAAACACCATATATTTT
CDR3 protein: CASSLQGSGNTIYF

D gene: -
V gene: TRBV30
J gene: TRBJ1-2
clone size: few
CDR3 DNA: TGTGCCTGGAGCCTCTTTAACTATGGCTACACCTTC
CDR3 protein: CAWSLFNYGYTF

D gene: TRBD2
V gene: TRBV28
J gene: TRBJ2-3
clone size: -
CDR3 DNA: TGTGCCAGCAGTTCGACGAGCCTCACGGGGGGGAGCACAGATACGCAGTATTTT
CDR3 protein: CASSSTSLTGGSTDTQYF

D gene: -
V gene: TRBV6-1
J gene: TRBJ1-1
clone size: once
CDR3 DNA: TGTGCCAGCAGTGACCGGCAGGGGAACACTGAAGCTTTCTTT
CDR3 protein: CASSDRQGNTEAFF

D gene: -
V gene: TRBV13
J gene: TRBJ2-3
clone size: many
CDR3 DNA: TGTGCCAGCAGCCCCTACTTGACAGATACGCAGTATTTT
CDR3 protein: CASSPYLTDTQYF

D gene: -
V gene: TRBV4-3
J gene: TRBJ1-1
clone size: -
CDR3 DNA: TGCGCCAGCAGCCAAGGGGCGGGGAGCGACACTGAAGCTTTCTTT
CDR3 protein: CASSQGAGSDTEAFF

D gene: -
V gene: TRBV7-9
J gene: TRBJ1-4
clone size: -
CDR3 DNA: TGTGCCAGCAGCTTAGGAGGGATTTTGGTATACGAAAAACTGTTTTTT
CDR3 protein: CASSLGGILVYEKLFF

D gene: -
V gene: TRBV6-5
J gene: TRBJ1-6
clone size: few
CDR3 DNA: TGTGCCAGCAGTTTCAGGGTCCTTGATTCACCCCTCCACTTT
CDR3 protein: CASSFRVLDSPLHF

D gene: TRBD1
V gene: TRBV29-1
J gene: TRBJ1-2
clone size: -
CDR3 DNA: TGCAGCGTTGATGGACAGGGCTATGACTACACCTTC
CDR3 protein: CSVDGQGYDYTF

D gene: -
V gene: TRBV6-1
J gene: TRBJ2-3
clone size: few
CDR3 DNA: TGTGCCAGCAGTGGCCGGGACGGAGATACGCAGTATTTT
CDR3 protein: CASSGRDGDTQYF

D gene: -
V gene: TRBV6-5
J gene: TRBJ1-1
clone size: many
CDR3 DNA: TGTGCCAGCAGTTACGACACTGAAGCTTTCTTT
CDR3 protein: CASSYDTEAFF

D gene: -
V gene: TRBV6-2/TRBV6-3
J gene: TRBJ2-7
clone size: -
CDR3 DNA: TGTGCCAGCAGCCACCGGGGCCAAACTACCGACGAGCAGTACTTC
CDR3 protein: CASSHRGQTTDEQYF

D gene: TRBD1
V gene: TRBV12-3/TRBV12-4
J gene: TRBJ1-1
clone size: few
CDR3 DNA: TGTGCCAGCAGTTCCCTCCCGACAGGGACTATGACGGCTTTCTTT
CDR3 protein: CASSSLPTGTMTAFF

D gene: -
V gene: TRBV12-3/TRBV12-4
J gene: TRBJ1-2
clone size: -
CDR3 DNA: TGTGCCAGCAGTTTGAGAAGGGATGGTGGCTACACCTTC
CDR3 protein: CASSLRRDGGYTF

D gene: -
V gene: TRBV3-1
J gene: TRBJ2-3
clone size: -
CDR3 DNA: TGTGCCAGCAGCCAAGACTCGGCGGCTACGCAGTATTTT
CDR3 protein: CASSQDSAATQYF

D gene: -
V gene: TRBV28
J gene: TRBJ1-4
clone size: -
CDR3 DNA: TGTGCCAGCAGTTTTTCGGGCAGATGGGGGAAACTGTTTTTT
CDR3 protein: CASSFSGRWGKLFF

D gene: -
V gene: TRBV20-1
J gene: TRBJ2-2
clone size: -
CDR3 DNA: TGCAGTGCGGGCGGGACGAACACCGGGGAGCTGTTTTTT
CDR3 protein: CSAGGTNTGELFF

D gene: -
V gene: TRBV27
J gene: TRBJ1-1
clone size: -
CDR3 DNA: TGTGCCAGCAGTTTTAGGTCAAGGGTTGAACGCGCTTTCTTT
CDR3 protein: CASSFRSRVERAFF

D gene: -
V gene: TRBV5-1
J gene: TRBJ2-6
clone size: -
CDR3 DNA: TGCGCCAGCAGCCCAAATTTAGTCGGGATCTCTGGGGCCAACGTCCTGACTTTC
CDR3 protein: CASSPNLVGISGANVLTF

D gene: TRBD1
V gene: TRBV12-3/TRBV12-4
J gene: TRBJ1-2
clone size: many
CDR3 DNA: TGTGCCAGCAGTTTCGGACAGGGTGGCTACACCTTC
CDR3 protein: CASSFGQGGYTF

D gene: TRBD1
V gene: TRBV12-3/TRBV12-4
J gene: TRBJ1-4
clone size: -
CDR3 DNA: TGTGCCAGCAGTTTATGGGCGACAGGGGAGGAAAAACTGTTTTTT
CDR3 protein: CASSLWATGEEKLFF

D gene: -
V gene: TRBV7-2
J gene: TRBJ2-2
clone size: -
CDR3 DNA: TGTGCCAGCAGCTTCTTCGGACGCGGGGAGCTGTTTTTT
CDR3 protein: CASSFFGRGELFF

D gene: TRBD1
V gene: TRBV20-1
J gene: TRBJ2-1
clone size: -
CDR3 DNA: TGCAGTGCTAGCCTGGACAGGGGGCGTTTTCAGTTCTTC
CDR3 protein: CSASLDRGRFQFF

D gene: -
V gene: TRBV2
J gene: TRBJ2-3
clone size: few
CDR3 DNA: TGTGCCAGCAGTGAGGGGCGAATCCCTAATACGCAGTATTTT
CDR3 protein: CASSEGRIPNTQYF

D gene: -
V gene: TRBV6-1
J gene: TRBJ1-2
clone size: -
CDR3 DNA: TGTGCCAGCAGTGAAGGGCGGTATGGCTACACCTTC
CDR3 protein: CASSEGRYGYTF

D gene: -
V gene: TRBV7-9
J gene: TRBJ2-3
clone size: -
CDR3 DNA: TGTGTCAGCAGCGAAAGTGGTGGTACAGATACGCAGTATTTT
CDR3 protein: CVSSESGGTDTQYF

D gene: TRBD2
V gene: TRBV20-1
J gene: TRBJ2-5
clone size: few
CDR3 DNA: TGCAGTGCTAGAGATCCAACTAGCGGGGGGCGAGAGACCCAGTACTTC
CDR3 protein: CSARDPTSGGRETQYF

D gene: TRBD1
V gene: TRBV12-5
J gene: TRBJ2-3
clone size: few
CDR3 DNA: TGTGCTAGTGGTATTTTTAATAAACAGGGGGCCGTGGCAGATAAGCAGTATTTT
CDR3 protein: CASGIFNKQGAVADKQYF

D gene: TRBD1
V gene: TRBV7-9
J gene: TRBJ1-5
clone size: -
CDR3 DNA: TGTGCCAGCAGCTCTGAAACAGGGGCCTCGGGTCCCCAGCATTTT
CDR3 protein: CASSSETGASGPQHF

D gene: TRBD2
V gene: TRBV10-3
J gene: TRBJ2-1
clone size: -
CDR3 DNA: TGTGCCATCAGTGGAATAGCGGGGGGGGCTTTAAATGAGCAGTTCTTC
CDR3 protein: CAISGIAGGALNEQFF

D gene: -
V gene: TRBV7-2
J gene: TRBJ2-3
clone size: -
CDR3 DNA: TGTGCCAGCAGCTTAGACAGAGCAGCCCTTGATACGCAGTATTTT
CDR3 protein: CASSLDRAALDTQYF

D gene: -
V gene: TRBV5-1
J gene: TRBJ1-2
clone size: -
CDR3 DNA: TGCGCCAGCAGCCCCGATTTGCGGGTCAATGGCTACACCTTC
CDR3 protein: CASSPDLRVNGYTF

D gene: -
V gene: TRBV4-1
J gene: TRBJ2-3
clone size: -
CDR3 DNA: TGCGCCAGCAGCCAAGTACCTAGCACAGATACGCAGTATTTT
CDR3 protein: CASSQVPSTDTQYF

D gene: -
V gene: TRBV4-1
J gene: TRBJ2-4
clone size: -
CDR3 DNA: TGCGCCAGCAGCCCAAATGGAGGGGGGGTGCCCAAAAACATTCAGTACTTC
CDR3 protein: CASSPNGGGVPKNIQYF

D gene: -
V gene: TRBV10-3
J gene: TRBJ1-1
clone size: -
CDR3 DNA: TGTGCCATCGGTGGTGTAGGTACCGAAGCTTTCTTT
CDR3 protein: CAIGGVGTEAFF

D gene: -
V gene: TRBV29-1
J gene: TRBJ2-3
clone size: few
CDR3 DNA: TGCAGCGTTGAAGGGGTTAGGGGGGCGCTGGATACGCAGTATTTT
CDR3 protein: CSVEGVRGALDTQYF

D gene: TRBD1
V gene: TRBV20-1
J gene: TRBJ1-1
clone size: few
CDR3 DNA: TGCAGTGCTAGGTCTACGACAGGGTCCAACTCGGCTGAAGCTTTCTTT
CDR3 protein: CSARSTTGSNSAEAFF

D gene: -
V gene: TRBV4-2
J gene: TRBJ1-1
clone size: -
CDR3 DNA: TGTGCCAGCAGCCCCGGGACGGAGAACATGGGAGCTTTCTTT
CDR3 protein: CASSPGTENMGAFF

D gene: TRBD1
V gene: TRBV6-5
J gene: TRBJ1-5
clone size: -
CDR3 DNA: TGTGCCAGCAGTTACTCGGACAGGGCCCTATATAGCAATCAGCCCCAGCATTTT
CDR3 protein: CASSYSDRALYSNQPQHF

D gene: -
V gene: TRBV18
J gene: TRBJ1-1
clone size: few
CDR3 DNA: TGTGCCAGCTCAGGTTCCGGGGGCGCAACGGGGGTGGCTGAAGCTTTCTTT
CDR3 protein: CASSGSGGATGVAEAFF

D gene: -
V gene: TRBV6-2/TRBV6-3
J gene: TRBJ2-3
clone size: few
CDR3 DNA: TGTGCCAGCAGTTGGACAACATTAGATACGCAGTATTTT
CDR3 protein: CASSWTTLDTQYF

D gene: -
V gene: TRBV28
J gene: TRBJ1-5
clone size: once
CDR3 DNA: TGTGCCAGAGTGAATCAGCCCCAGCATTTT
CDR3 protein: CARVNQPQHF

D gene: -
V gene: TRBV5-1
J gene: TRBJ2-3
clone size: few
CDR3 DNA: TGCGCCAGCAGCCTGGACGGGACTCGACAAGATACGCAGTATTTT
CDR3 protein: CASSLDGTRQDTQYF

D gene: -
V gene: TRBV29-1
J gene: TRBJ1-4
clone size: -
CDR3 DNA: TGCAGCGCTTCAACCGGTGAGCGGGAAAAACTGTTTTTT
CDR3 protein: CSASTGEREKLFF

D gene: TRBD1
V gene: TRBV30
J gene: TRBJ1-2
clone size: -
CDR3 DNA: TGTGCCTGGAGTTCCGGGACAGGGATGCATGGCTACACCTTC
CDR3 protein: CAWSSGTGMHGYTF

D gene: TRBD2
V gene: TRBV20-1
J gene: TRBJ2-1
clone size: -
CDR3 DNA: TGCAGTGCTCTGACTAGCGGGGGGTACAATGAGCAGTTCTTC
CDR3 protein: CSALTSGGYNEQFF

D gene: TRBD1
V gene: TRBV9
J gene: TRBJ1-6
clone size: -
CDR3 DNA: TGTGCCAGCAGCGCAGGGGGCCGTGGTAATTCACCCCTCCACTTT
CDR3 protein: CASSAGGRGNSPLHF